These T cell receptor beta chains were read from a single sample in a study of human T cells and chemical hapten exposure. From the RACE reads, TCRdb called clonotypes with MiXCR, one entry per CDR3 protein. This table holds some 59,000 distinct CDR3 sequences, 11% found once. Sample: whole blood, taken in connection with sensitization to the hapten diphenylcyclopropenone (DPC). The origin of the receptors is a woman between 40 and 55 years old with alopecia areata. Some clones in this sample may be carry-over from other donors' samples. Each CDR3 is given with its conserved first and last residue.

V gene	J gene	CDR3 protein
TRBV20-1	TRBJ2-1	CSARASGGDRSSYNEQFF
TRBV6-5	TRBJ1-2	CASSYRGGPGRKNYGYTF
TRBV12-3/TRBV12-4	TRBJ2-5	CATRQGNKETQYF
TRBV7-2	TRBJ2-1	CASSLSGEYNEQFF
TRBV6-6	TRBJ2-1	CASSSAGGSYNEQFF
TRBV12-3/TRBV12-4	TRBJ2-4	CASSLWELNIQYF
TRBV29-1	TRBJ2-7	CSVALAVDSYEQYF
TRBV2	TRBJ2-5	CASQTKGARMETQYF
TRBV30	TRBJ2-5	CASQEWGGHETQYF
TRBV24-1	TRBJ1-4	CATRPQGRDEKLFF
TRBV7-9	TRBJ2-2	CASSLGGSTNTGELFF
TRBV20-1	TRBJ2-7	CSARDHRGSSYEQYF
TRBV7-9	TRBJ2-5	CASSLSPSETQYF
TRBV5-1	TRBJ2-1	CASSTTGAGRMTSGYNEQFF
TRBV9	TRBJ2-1	CASSLRGAGRSYNEQFF
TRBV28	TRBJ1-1	CASSPRVYPTEAFF
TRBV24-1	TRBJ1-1	CATSGPLGEDTEAFF
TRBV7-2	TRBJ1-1	CASSYELNTEAFF
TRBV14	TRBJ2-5	CASSPGQIYQETQYF
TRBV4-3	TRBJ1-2	CASSQDARGYGYTF
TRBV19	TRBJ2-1	CASSTGGVSYNEQFF
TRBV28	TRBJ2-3	CALRGGTADTQYF
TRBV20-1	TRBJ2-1	CSARRAREQFF
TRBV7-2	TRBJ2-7	CASSQSGRRYEQYF
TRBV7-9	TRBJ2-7	CVSSLAGAGQDYEQYF
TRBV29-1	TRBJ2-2	CSVEDLGETGELFF
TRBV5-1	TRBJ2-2	CASSANPTSLVTGELFF
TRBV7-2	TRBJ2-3	CASSFDRTDTQYF
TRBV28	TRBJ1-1	CASLGHPNTEAFF
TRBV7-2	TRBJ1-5	CASSPDFNQPQHF
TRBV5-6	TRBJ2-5	CASSYRDTQETQYF
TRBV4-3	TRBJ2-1	CASSQIQREINEQFF
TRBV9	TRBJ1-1	CASSVALHSQGDTEAFF
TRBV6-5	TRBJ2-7	CASSYKTGGSYEQYF
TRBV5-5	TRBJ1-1	CASSLVGLNTEAFF
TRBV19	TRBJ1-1	CASSIAAGPTEAFF
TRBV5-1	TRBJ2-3	CASSLGSGAPDTQYF
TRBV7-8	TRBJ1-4	CASSPRTDTNEKLFF
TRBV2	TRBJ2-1	CASTPGTSEEQFF
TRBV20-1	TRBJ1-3	CSASPPSSRSGNTIYF
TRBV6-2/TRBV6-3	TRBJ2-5	CASSLDIQETQYF
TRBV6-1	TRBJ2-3	CASSEGVGGTDTQYF
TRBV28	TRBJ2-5	CASSLWAQETQYF
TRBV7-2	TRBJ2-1	CASGPPGSSYNKQFF
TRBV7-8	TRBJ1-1	CASSLVVQGGLMNTEAFF
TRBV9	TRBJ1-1	CASSVAGVKTEAFF
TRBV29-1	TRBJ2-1	CSTRDRAYNEQFF
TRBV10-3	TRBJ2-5	CATGSSGGNQETLYF
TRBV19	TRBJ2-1	CASSMGLAGAGRREQFF
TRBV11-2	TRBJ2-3	CASSLGVTGTDTQYF
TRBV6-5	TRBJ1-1	CASSPGGRRNTEAFF
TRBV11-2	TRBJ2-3	CASSLLAKLTDTQYF
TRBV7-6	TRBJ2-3	CASSLGTRSTDTQYF